This is a list of T cell receptor beta chains from one sample in a study of cytomegalovirus exposure and HLA in healthy donors. TCRdb's copy holds only in-frame clones and misses some; the assay was immunoSEQ multiplex PCR. Here the sample spans under 100,000 clones, roughly 80% being singletons. The material sequenced was PBMCs. The receptors were gathered from a human donor in good health. Each CDR3 is given with its conserved first and last residue. A D gene is named only where the DNA matches it firmly. Not every row has a clone size; where given, it reads once, few, many or a size class.

DNA: TGTGCCAGTAGTATTACAACTAGCGGGGAAGAGACCCAGTACTTC
CDR3: CASSITTSGEETQYF
D: TRBD2
J: TRBJ2-5
length: 15
V: TRBV19
size: .

DNA: TGTGCCACCAGCCGGGAAAATCAGCCCCAGCATTTT
CDR3: CATSRENQPQHF
D: .
J: TRBJ1-5
length: 12
V: TRBV2
size: .

DNA: TGCGCCAGCAGTGCCGCCCCCCGGGACAGGGTGATTAATGAAAAACTGTTTTTT
CDR3: CASSAAPRDRVINEKLFF
D: TRBD1
J: TRBJ1-4
length: 18
V: TRBV23-1
size: .

DNA: TGTGCCAGCTCACCTGAGAGGTCTGGGGCCAACGTCCTGACTTTC
CDR3: CASSPERSGANVLTF
D: .
J: TRBJ2-6
length: 15
V: TRBV18
size: .

DNA: TGTGCCAGCAGCTTGGAAGACTGGGACAGCAGCTCCTACAATGAGCAGTTCTTC
CDR3: CASSLEDWDSSSYNEQFF
D: TRBD1
J: TRBJ2-1
length: 18
V: TRBV5-4
size: .

DNA: TGTGCCAGCCTGGACAGGGATCGGGCAGATACGCAGTATTTT
CDR3: CASLDRDRADTQYF
D: TRBD1
J: TRBJ2-3
length: 14
V: TRBV2
size: few

DNA: TGTGCCAGCAGCTTAGCCGGGACTAGCGGGGCGGGCACAGATACGCAGTATTTT
CDR3: CASSLAGTSGAGTDTQYF
D: TRBD2
J: TRBJ2-3
length: 18
V: TRBV7-2
size: .

DNA: TGTGCCAGCAGCTCATACTACGAGCAGTACTTC
CDR3: CASSSYYEQYF
D: .
J: TRBJ2-7
length: 11
V: TRBV5-6
size: .

DNA: TGTGCCAGCAGAGGACTAGCGGGGACCTACGAGCAGTACTTC
CDR3: CASRGLAGTYEQYF
D: TRBD2
J: TRBJ2-7
length: 14
V: TRBV6-5
size: .

DNA: TGTGCCAGCAGCTTGATTTCGAGGACAGGGACCTTGATCGGAAACACCATATATTTT
CDR3: CASSLISRTGTLIGNTIYF
D: TRBD1
J: TRBJ1-3
length: 19
V: TRBV5-6
size: .

DNA: TGTGCCAGCAGCTTACGGGGCGAGCAGTACTTC
CDR3: CASSLRGEQYF
D: .
J: TRBJ2-7
length: 11
V: TRBV7-9
size: .

DNA: TGTGCCAGCAGCGTAGGGGACAGAGAAACTAATGAAAAACTGTTTTTT
CDR3: CASSVGDRETNEKLFF
D: TRBD1
J: TRBJ1-4
length: 16
V: TRBV9
size: .

DNA: TGTGCCAGTAGTATAGATCCAGCGTCCTACGAGCAGTACTTC
CDR3: CASSIDPASYEQYF
D: .
J: TRBJ2-7
length: 14
V: TRBV19
size: .

DNA: TGTGCCTGGAGTACGCTCTTTTACCCGAGCTCCTACAATGAGCAGTTCTTC
CDR3: CAWSTLFYPSSYNEQFF
D: .
J: TRBJ2-1
length: 17
V: TRBV30
size: few

DNA: TGTGCCAGCAGTCTCACAAGAGGAAACACCATATATTTT
CDR3: CASSLTRGNTIYF
D: .
J: TRBJ1-3
length: 13
V: TRBV25-1
size: .

DNA: TGTGCCAGTAGTATCCCTACTAGCGGGGGGGCCGTCACCGGGGAGCTGTTTTTT
CDR3: CASSIPTSGGAVTGELFF
D: TRBD2
J: TRBJ2-2
length: 18
V: TRBV19
size: few

DNA: TGTGCCAGCAGGCAGCGCGGGGGATATAATTCACCCCTCCACTTT
CDR3: CASRQRGGYNSPLHF
D: .
J: TRBJ1-6
length: 15
V: TRBV13
size: few

DNA: TGTGCCAGTCAGAGGGGGGGCGGGGAGCTGTTTTTT
CDR3: CASQRGGGELFF
D: .
J: TRBJ2-2
length: 12
V: TRBV12-5
size: .

DNA: TGTGCCAGCAGCCAAGGACTAATAAATTCACCCCTCCACTTT
CDR3: CASSQGLINSPLHF
D: .
J: TRBJ1-6
length: 14
V: TRBV14
size: few

DNA: TGTGCCCCCCGTAGGAAAGGGGGCTTAAGAGAGACCCAGTACTTC
CDR3: CAPRRKGGLRETQYF
D: TRBD1
J: TRBJ2-5
length: 15
V: TRBV10-3
size: .

DNA: TGTGCCAGCAGCGACTACGGACCAAGGTCACCCCTCCACTTT
CDR3: CASSDYGPRSPLHF
D: .
J: TRBJ1-6
length: 14
V: TRBV11-2
size: .

DNA: TGTGCCAGTAGTATAGATAGGGGGATCACTGAAGCTTTCTTT
CDR3: CASSIDRGITEAFF
D: .
J: TRBJ1-1
length: 14
V: TRBV19
size: .

DNA: TGCGCCAGCAGCCAGCGCAAGACTAGCGGGGCTGGTGAGCAGTTCTTC
CDR3: CASSQRKTSGAGEQFF
D: TRBD2
J: TRBJ2-1
length: 16
V: TRBV4-1
size: .

DNA: TGCGCCAGCAGCCTCGGCACCGGGAGGACTGAAGCTTTCTTT
CDR3: CASSLGTGRTEAFF
D: .
J: TRBJ1-1
length: 14
V: TRBV4-3
size: .

DNA: TGTGCCAGTAGAAACAGGGGAGCCTACGAGCAGTACTTC
CDR3: CASRNRGAYEQYF
D: TRBD1
J: TRBJ2-7
length: 13
V: TRBV19
size: .

DNA: TGTGCCACCAACAGGGTAGCGACCGGGGAGCTGTTTTTT
CDR3: CATNRVATGELFF
D: .
J: TRBJ2-2
length: 13
V: TRBV6-1
size: .

DNA: TGCAGCGTCCTAATGAACACTGAAGCTTTCTTT
CDR3: CSVLMNTEAFF
D: .
J: TRBJ1-1
length: 11
V: TRBV29-1
size: .

DNA: TGTGCCATCAGTGAGGTGGGACAGCGCTTCTCTGGAAACACCATATATTTT
CDR3: CAISEVGQRFSGNTIYF
D: TRBD1
J: TRBJ1-3
length: 17
V: TRBV10-3
size: few